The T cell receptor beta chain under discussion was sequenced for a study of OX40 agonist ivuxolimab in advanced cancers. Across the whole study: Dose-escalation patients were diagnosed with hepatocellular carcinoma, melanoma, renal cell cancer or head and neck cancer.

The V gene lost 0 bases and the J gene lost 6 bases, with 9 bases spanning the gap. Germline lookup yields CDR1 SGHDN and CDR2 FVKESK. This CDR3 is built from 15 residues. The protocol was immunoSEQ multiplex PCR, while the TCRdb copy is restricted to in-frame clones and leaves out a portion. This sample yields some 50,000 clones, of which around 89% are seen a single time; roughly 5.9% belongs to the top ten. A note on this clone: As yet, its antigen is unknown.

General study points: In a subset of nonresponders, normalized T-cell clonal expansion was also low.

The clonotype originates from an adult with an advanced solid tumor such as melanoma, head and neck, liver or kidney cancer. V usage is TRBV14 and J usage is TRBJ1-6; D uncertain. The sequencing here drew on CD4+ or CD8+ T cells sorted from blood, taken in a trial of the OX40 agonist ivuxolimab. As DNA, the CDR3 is TGTGCCAGCAGCCAAGACGGGCGGGGTAATTCACCCCTCCACTTT. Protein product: CASSQDGRGNSPLHF. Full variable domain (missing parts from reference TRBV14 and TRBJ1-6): EAGVTQFPSHSVIEKGQTVTLRCDPISGHDNLYWYRRVMGKEIKFLLHFVKESKQDESGMPNNRFLAERTGGTYSTLKVQPAELEDSGVYFCASSQDGRGNSPLHFGNGTRLTVT.